This T cell receptor beta chain appears in the sequencing data of a study of cytomegalovirus exposure and HLA in healthy donors. Points from the study as a whole: The listing of 150 to 200 TCR beta chains classed them as cytomegalovirus-associated. Subsequent analysis revealed that first-cohort TCR clusters tended to co-occur in the roughly 120 validation repertoires.

On this clone itself: What it binds is not known.

Produced via immunoSEQ multiplex PCR; TCRdb's table is partial and in-frame only. The data contain around 180,000 clones, about 82% of them seen just once; the ten biggest clones take up 1.4% to 1.5%. V shed 6 bases, J shed 4 bases, and the junction held 4 bases outside the gene matches. Germline loops: CDR1 MNHEY, CDR2 SMNVEV (reference sequence). The CDR3 has 13 amino acids. The chain combines TRBV27 with TRBJ2-3, with TRBD2 identical over 7 bases. This sequence was found in a woman between 18 and 29 years old in good health and CMV-seronegative. Sequenced: PBMCs. CDR3 in amino acids: CASRASGSDTQYF. CDR3 nucleotide sequence: TGTGCCAGCAGGGCTAGCGGCTCAGATACGCAGTATTTT.